This T cell receptor beta chain was recorded in a study of glioma-infiltrating T cells after dendritic cell vaccination. The overall study: Three intradermal dendritic cell vaccine injections were given every two weeks.

All glioblastoma patients lacked an isocitrate dehydrogenase mutation. V shed 5 bases, J shed 2 bases, and the junction held 8 bases outside the gene matches. This CDR3 is 16 amino acids long. Germline V gene lookup returns CDR1 LNHDA and CDR2 SQIVND (reference sequence). Only in-frame clones appear in the TCRdb table, and some are missing; sequencing was by immunoSEQ multiplex PCR. The table shows more than 85,000 clones, with roughly 84% occurring only once. The receptor's source is a human donor with glioblastoma. The chain links TRBV19 to TRBJ1-5, with TRBD1 identical over 8 bases. The input for sequencing was blood, taken before dendritic cell vaccination. CDR3 bases: TGTGCCAGTAGTCTTCTCAGGGGGCAGGGCAATCAGCCCCAGCATTTT. Translating gives CASSLLRGQGNQPQHF.